Shown below are 27 T cell receptor beta chains from a single sample sequenced in a study of Ad26.COV2.S vaccination and SARS-CoV-2 variants. Data came from immunoSEQ multiplex PCR; TCRdb stores just in-frame clones and leaves some out. The data hold 350,000 to 450,000 clones, with about 85% observed a single time. The treatment is: around 19 received Ad26.COV2.S at low or high dose, single or two shots; about 5 received placebo; per-sample allocation not given. Samples analyzed were those drawn on day 63 after the first vaccine or placebo injection. Sequenced here: peripheral blood, sampled in a trial of Ad26.COV2.S vaccine versus placebo. These receptors were collected from a person between 18 and 65 years old who received the Ad26.COV2.S COVID-19 vaccine or a placebo.

The J gene is TRBJ2-3, the V gene TRBV28; D possibly uses TRBD1 or TRBD2 (6 bases each). V lost 1 base and J 1 base, leaving 12 bases between the germline ends. The CDR3 has 16 amino acids. Germline values: CDR1 MDHEN, CDR2 SYDVKM. CDR3 nucleotides: TGTGCCAGCAGTTTATCGGGGGCCCGACGCACAGATACGCAGTATTTT. Protein product: CASSLSGARRTDTQYF.

The chain recombines TRBV6-5 with TRBJ2-1; 9 bases map to TRBD2. The germline gives CDR1 MNHEY, CDR2 SVGAGI. This CDR3 has 15 residues. The V gene end was trimmed by 11 bases and the J gene end by 3 bases; junction bases not matched to a gene: 11. The CDR3 coding sequence is TGTGCCTGTCTATTAGCGGGGGTCATCTACAATGAGCAGTTCTTC. Translating it yields CACLLAGVIYNEQFF.

This chain connects TRBV4-3 to TRBJ1-1, with D possibly being TRBD1 (5 bases). The germline CDR1 and CDR2 sequences are LGHNA and YSLEER. The V gene lost 1 base and the J gene lost 0 bases, with 9 bases spanning the gap. This CDR3 has 15 amino acids. The CDR3 sequence is CASSQVWGMNTEAFF. The CDR3 DNA sequence: TGCGCCAGCAGCCAAGTGTGGGGCATGAACACTGAAGCTTTCTTT.

The chain recombines TRBV19 with TRBJ1-2, with TRBD1 identical over 11 bases. CDR1 is LNHDA and CDR2 is SQIVND in the germline V gene (reference sequence). The CDR3 loop spans 17 amino acids. With V trimmed by 5 bases and J by 2 bases, 10 bases remained unmatched. CDR3: CASSHSGQGVSNYGYTF. The CDR3 DNA sequence: TGTGCCAGTAGTCACTCGGGACAGGGGGTCTCAAACTATGGCTACACCTTC.

The chain couples TRBV19 to TRBJ2-5; D gene ambiguous. The CDR3 is made up of 15 amino acids. Trimming took 7 bases from V and 9 from J, leaving 24 bases between them. CDR1 is LNHDA, CDR2 SQIVND, per germline (reference sequence). The CDR3 loop reads CASNTGSLSLGAQYF. In nucleotides, the CDR3 is TGTGCCAGTAACACCGGGTCCCTTAGTCTTGGGGCCCAGTACTTC.

The V and J genes are TRBV19 and TRBJ1-6; D might be TRBD1 (5 bases). Trimming stripped 5 bases from V and 9 bases from J, with 8 bases between. The CDR3 length is 12 residues. CDR1 LNHDA and CDR2 SQIVND come from the germline V gene (reference sequence). The CDR3 sequence is CASSSQGSPLHF. In nucleotides, the CDR3 is TGTGCCAGTAGTTCTCAGGGTTCACCCCTCCACTTT.

This sequence joins TRBV19 and TRBJ2-7; TRBD1 is a possible D gene (5 bases). CDR3 length: 14 amino acids. The germline CDR1 and CDR2 sequences are LNHDA and SQIVND (reference sequence). The germline V and J ends were trimmed by 3 bases and 3 bases, with 12 bases remaining between them. CDR3: CASSMPSRGYEQYF. CDR3 bases: TGTGCCAGTAGTATGCCCAGTAGGGGCTACGAGCAGTACTTC.

The J gene is TRBJ2-5, the V gene TRBV4-1; D is possibly TRBD1 (6 bases). This CDR3 comprises 15 residues. CDR1 is MGHRA and CDR2 is YSYEKL in the germline V gene. Trimming shortened V by 3 bases and J by 1 base, and 12 bases separated the two germline ends. CDR3 nucleotides: TGCGCCAGCAGCCAGGCTACAGGGTTCCAAGAGACCCAGTACTTC. It encodes CASSQATGFQETQYF.

The V call is TRBV6-4, the J call TRBJ2-2; unclear D gene. Trimming took 6 bases from V and 2 from J, leaving 7 bases between them. Looked up from germline, CDR1 is MRHNA and CDR2 is SNTAGT. CDR3 size: 13 residues. The CDR3 is CASRAINTGELFF. For the CDR3, the DNA is TGTGCCAGCAGAGCCATAAACACCGGGGAGCTGTTTTTT.

The chain has TRBV21-1 and TRBJ2-7; TRBD1, as called in the table, went unchecked against the DNA. TRBV21-1 is deemed a pseudogene. There are 17 residues in the CDR3. In nucleotides, the CDR3 is TGTGCCAGCAGCAAATCGTTCTCTGGGCATTCAGTCTACGAGCAGTACTTC. It codes for CASSKSFSGHSVYEQYF.

The V call is TRBV3-1 (or the pseudogene TRBV3-2), the J call TRBJ1-2; maybe TRBD1 (5 bases). This CDR3 has 17 amino acids. The V and J ends lost 0 bases and 5 bases respectively, with 19 bases between them. Germline lookup yields CDR1 LGHDT and CDR2 YNNKEL (reference sequence). CDR3 in amino acids: CASSQDVAGSKGYGYTF. For the CDR3, the DNA is TGTGCCAGCAGCCAAGATGTTGCAGGGTCGAAAGGGTATGGCTACACCTTC.

J is TRBJ1-2 and V is TRBV5-1; D call uncertain. Germline CDR1 is SGHRS and CDR2 is YFSETQ. The CDR3 runs 15 residues. V dropped 0 bases and J dropped 7 bases, with 16 bases sitting between them. This CDR3 reads CASSLVSGGIGGYTF. Here the CDR3 DNA reads TGCGCCAGCAGCTTGGTTTCGGGAGGAATCGGTGGCTACACCTTC.

Details on this clone: At the DNA level, this CDR3 is encoded by other sequences in the same sample as well. The V gene is TRBV5-5, the J gene TRBJ1-6; 11 bases line up with TRBD1. This CDR3 comprises 14 residues. Germline V gives CDR1 SGHKS, CDR2 YYEKEE (reference sequence). Losses at the gene ends were 4 bases for V and 7 bases for J; bases not matched to a gene: 1. Here the CDR3 reads CASSGDRGNSPLHF. The CDR3 DNA reads as TGTGCCAGCAGCGGGGACAGGGGGAATTCACCCCTCCACTTT.

CDR3 coding DNA: TGTGCCAGCAGCTTGAGGTCACACCCTGGCTACACCTTC. Translated: CASSLRSHPGYTF. This chain uses TRBV5-6 with TRBJ1-2, with D uncertain. CDR3 size: 13 residues. From germline, CDR1 is SGHDT and CDR2 YYEEEE. Trimming removed 1 base at V and 7 bases at J, with 11 bases between.

The J gene is TRBJ2-7, the V gene TRBV2; D uncertain. Germline V gene sequence: CDR1 SNHLY, CDR2 FYNNEI. The CDR3 is 15 residues long. The V end lost 5 bases, the J end lost 0 bases, and 14 bases lay between the germline ends. Here the CDR3 reads CASSSSRQRSYEQYF. As DNA, the CDR3 is TGTGCCAGCAGTTCTTCCAGGCAACGCTCCTACGAGCAGTACTTC. The complete variable domain, with remaining parts taken from reference TRBV2 and TRBJ2-7, reads EPEVTQTPSHQVTQMGQEVILRCVPISNHLYFYWYRQILGQKVEFLVSFYNNEISEKSEIFDDQFSVERPDGSNFTLKIRSTKLEDSAMYFCASSSSRQRSYEQYFGPGTRLTVT.

The chain joins TRBV6-5 to TRBJ2-7, with 7 positions matching TRBD2. This CDR3 is 14 amino acids long. The germline V gene has CDR1 MNHEY and CDR2 SVGAGI. Trimming took 8 bases from V and 6 from J; bases not matched to a gene: 13. CDR3 amino acids: CASLPVGRAAEQYF. CDR3 nucleotides: TGTGCCAGCCTCCCGGTGGGGAGGGCCGCCGAGCAGTACTTC.

This clone has more than one count but fewer than ten. This chain uses TRBV28 with TRBJ1-1, with D hard to call. CDR1 is MDHEN, CDR2 SYDVKM, per germline. CDR3 length equals 11 residues. Trimming took 8 bases from V and 0 from J, leaving 4 bases between them. As DNA, the CDR3 is TGTGCCAGCTACATGAACACTGAAGCTTTCTTT. Translating it yields CASYMNTEAFF.

This chain joins TRBV28 and TRBJ2-3, with unresolved D. Between the trimmed V and J ends, which lost 6 bases and 3 bases, there was a span of 7 bases. Germline V gene data show CDR1 as MDHEN and CDR2 as SYDVKM. The CDR3 contains 12 residues. CDR3 DNA: TGTGCCAGCAGCTATCAAACAGATACGCAGTATTTT. Translating gives CASSYQTDTQYF.

This clone was detected once. The CDR3 protein is CASSLHRVGNTEAFF. In DNA, the CDR3 is TGTGCCAGCAGCTTACACAGGGTAGGGAACACTGAAGCTTTCTTT. The chain is built from TRBV7-2 and TRBJ1-1, with D perhaps TRBD1 (6 bases). V was trimmed by 2 bases and J by 1 base, leaving 11 bases between them. This CDR3 has 15 amino acids. Germline V CDR1 and CDR2: SGHTA, FQGNSA.

The gene calls are TRBV30 and TRBJ1-5; D not certain. Germline-derived CDR1 and CDR2 are GTSNPN and SVGIG (reference sequence). V was shortened by 7 bases and J by 1 base, with 11 bases between the two germline ends. The CDR3 covers 13 residues. CDR3 amino acids: CAFSPDSNQPQHF. The CDR3 DNA reads TGTGCCTTCTCACCCGACAGCAATCAGCCCCAGCATTTT. The complete variable domain, with remaining parts taken from reference TRBV30 and TRBJ1-5, reads SQTIHQWPATLVQPVGSPLSLECTVEGTSNPNLYWYRQAAGRGLQLLFYSVGIGQISSEVPQNLSASRPQDRQFILSSKKLLLSDSGFYLCAFSPDSNQPQHFGDGTRLSIL.

CDR3 nucleotides: TGTGCCAGTGCTTTACGGTCCTCTGGAAACACCATATATTTT. Translated: CASALRSSGNTIYF. The J gene is TRBJ1-3, the V gene TRBV19; no clear D gene. CDR1 is LNHDA and CDR2 is SQIVND in the germline V gene (reference sequence). The CDR3 loop spans 14 amino acids. With 8 bases removed from V and 0 bases from J, the gap between germline ends came to 11 bases.

This chain uses TRBV18 with TRBJ2-2, with D tentatively TRBD1 (6 bases). CDR1 and CDR2 (germline): KGHSH, LQKENI. The CDR3 extends over 16 amino acids. Trimming took off 5 bases at V and 0 bases at J, with 13 bases between the two ends. The CDR3 DNA reads as TGTGCCAGCTCATCCCCCGGGACAACGAACACCGGGGAGCTGTTTTTT. Its translation is CASSSPGTTNTGELFF.

This sequence joins TRBV30 and TRBJ2-7, with D possibly TRBD1 on 6 matching bases. V was clipped by 1 base and J by 6 bases, with 13 bases between them. Germline loops: CDR1 GTSNPN, CDR2 SVGIG (reference sequence). The CDR3 consists of 13 residues. In DNA, the CDR3 is TGTGCCTGGAGTGAACAGCAGGGGTCCGAGCAGTACTTC. Its translation is CAWSEQQGSEQYF.

The chain employs TRBV7-9 and TRBJ2-4; perhaps TRBD1 as D (6 bases). CDR1 SEHNR and CDR2 FQNEAQ come from the germline V gene (reference sequence). V was cut by 4 bases and J by 1 base, with 14 bases left in between. The CDR3 totals 16 residues. In DNA form, the CDR3 reads TGTGCCAGCAGCTCTACAGACAGGAGGGCCAAAAACATTCAGTACTTC. Its protein product is CASSSTDRRAKNIQYF.

This clone was found a few times. CDR3 nucleotide sequence: TGTGCCAGTAGTCTGGGACCGGACGGCGCACCCCTCCACTTT. This encodes CASSLGPDGAPLHF. The J gene is TRBJ1-6, the V gene TRBV19, with D tentatively TRBD1 (5 bases). CDR1 is LNHDA and CDR2 is SQIVND in the germline V gene (reference sequence). V lost 5 bases, J lost 11 bases, and 16 bases lay in between. The CDR3 spans 14 residues.

In DNA form, the CDR3 reads TGTGCCAGCAGCTTAGAGGTAGGGAAGTACGAGCAGTACTTC. Its protein is CASSLEVGKYEQYF. This sequence joins TRBV7-8 and TRBJ2-7; D is ambiguous. The V gene lost 1 base and the J gene lost 4 bases, with 11 bases spanning the gap. This CDR3 spans 14 amino acids. CDR1 and CDR2 (germline): SGHVS, FQNEAQ.

The gene calls are TRBV4-3 and TRBJ1-5; D is undetermined. The CDR3 loop spans 14 amino acids. Germline CDR1 and CDR2: LGHNA and YSLEER. V lost 1 base, J lost 7 bases, and 11 bases lay in between. The CDR3 protein is CASSQGLLAQPQHF. The CDR3 bases are TGCGCCAGCAGCCAAGGACTTTTAGCGCAGCCCCAGCATTTT.